The rows below give T cell receptor beta chains drawn from one sample of a study of blood T cell repertoires in COVID-19. TCRdb's table, derived via immunoSEQ multiplex PCR, lists solely in-frame clones and lacks some. The table includes about 140,000 clones, 80% to 85% detected once. Material: peripheral blood. The receptors originated from a human donor in a cohort sampled during active COVID-19. The CDR3 runs from the conserved cysteine through the conserved F or W. The D gene is left open where the match is weak. Clone size is shown for a subset of rows, as once, few, many or a class of expanded clone.

TRBJ2-7,-,TRBD2,TRBV3-1/TRBV3-2,CASSRRTSGGTSSYEQYF,TGTGCCAGCAGCCGTAGGACTAGCGGGGGGACAAGCTCCTACGAGCAGTACTTC
TRBJ1-2,-,-,TRBV5-4,CASSLTGYPYGYTF,TGTGCCAGCAGCCTAACAGGGTACCCCTATGGCTACACCTTC
TRBJ1-6,few,-,TRBV7-9,CASSLPGPNSPLHF,TGTGCCAGCAGTCTCCCAGGGCCTAATTCACCCCTCCACTTT
TRBJ2-7,-,-,TRBV4-1,CASSPYIAREQYF,TGCGCCAGCAGCCCTTACATAGCACGAGAGCAGTACTTC
TRBJ1-1,-,-,TRBV6-1,CASSEIYSEAFF,TGTGCCAGCAGTGAAATATATAGCGAAGCTTTCTTT
TRBJ1-1,-,TRBD1,TRBV5-1,CASSLAGGQGAEAFF,TGCGCCAGCAGCTTGGCCGGGGGACAGGGGGCAGAAGCTTTCTTT
TRBJ1-2,-,-,TRBV6-5,CASSPGSASNYGYTF,TGTGCCAGCTCCCCCGGCAGCGCCTCTAACTATGGCTACACCTTC
TRBJ1-1,-,TRBD1,TRBV7-6,CASSAAGGTEAFF,TGTGCCAGCAGCGCAGCAGGGGGTACTGAAGCTTTCTTT
TRBJ1-6,-,TRBD1,TRBV19,CASSPPAGGNSPLHF,TGTGCCAGTAGTCCCCCAGCAGGGGGCAATTCACCCCTCCACTTT
TRBJ1-2,once,-,TRBV4-1,CASSQESGPQADYGYTF,TGCGCCAGCAGCCAAGAGAGTGGACCCCAAGCGGACTATGGCTACACCTTC
TRBJ2-1,-,TRBD1,TRBV5-1,CASSLEGALNEQFF,TGCGCCAGCAGCTTGGAGGGGGCGTTGAATGAGCAGTTCTTC
TRBJ2-4,-,-,TRBV18,CASSPGAGLAKNIQYF,TGTGCCAGCTCACCAGGGGCAGGGCTAGCCAAAAACATTCAGTACTTC
TRBJ2-7,-,-,TRBV5-1,CASSLVQGYEQYF,TGCGCCAGCAGCTTGGTCCAGGGCTACGAGCAGTACTTC
TRBJ1-6,-,TRBD1,TRBV3-1/TRBV3-2,CASSRTHRGRSSYNSPLHF,TGTGCCAGCAGCCGTACTCACAGGGGCCGCAGCTCCTATAATTCACCCCTCCACTTT
TRBJ1-3,-,-,TRBV19,CASSILAGNTIYF,TGTGCCAGTAGTATCTTAGCGGGAAACACCATATATTTT
TRBJ1-5,-,-,TRBV5-1,CASSLNGAAGQPQHF,TGCGCCAGCAGCCTCAATGGGGCAGCAGGGCAGCCCCAGCATTTT
TRBJ2-4,-,-,TRBV5-6,CASSLGGPPKNIQYF,TGTGCCAGCAGCTTGGGGGGGCCTCCCAAAAACATTCAGTACTTC
TRBJ1-4,-,TRBD1,TRBV7-6,CASSSQGGTNEKLFF,TGTGCCAGCAGCTCTCAGGGGGGCACTAATGAAAAACTGTTTTTT
TRBJ2-5,-,TRBD2,TRBV4-2,CASSQDRRSGGRKETQYF,TGTGCCAGCAGCCAAGATCGTAGGAGCGGGGGGCGGAAAGAGACCCAGTACTTC
TRBJ1-3,-,TRBD1,TRBV7-9,CASRAQGFSGNTIYF,TGTGCCAGCAGAGCACAGGGGTTCTCTGGAAACACCATATATTTT